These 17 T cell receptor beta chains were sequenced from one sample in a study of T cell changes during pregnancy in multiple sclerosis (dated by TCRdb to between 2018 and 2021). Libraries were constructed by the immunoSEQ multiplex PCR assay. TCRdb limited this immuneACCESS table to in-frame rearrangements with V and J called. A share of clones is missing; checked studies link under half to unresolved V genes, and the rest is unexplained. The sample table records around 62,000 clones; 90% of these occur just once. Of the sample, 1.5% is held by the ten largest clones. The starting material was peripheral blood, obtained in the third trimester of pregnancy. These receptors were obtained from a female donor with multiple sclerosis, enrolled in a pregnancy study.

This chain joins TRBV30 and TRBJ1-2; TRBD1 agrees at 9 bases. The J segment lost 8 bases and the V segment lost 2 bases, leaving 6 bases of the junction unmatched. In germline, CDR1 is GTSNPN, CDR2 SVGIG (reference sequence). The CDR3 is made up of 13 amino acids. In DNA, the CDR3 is TGTGCCTGGAGTTTCGGGACAGGGAAGGGCTACACCTTC. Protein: CAWSFGTGKGYTF.

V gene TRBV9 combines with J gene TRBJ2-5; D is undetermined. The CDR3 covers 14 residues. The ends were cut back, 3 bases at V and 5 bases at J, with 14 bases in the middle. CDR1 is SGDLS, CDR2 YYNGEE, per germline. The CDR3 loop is CASSAASWRETQYF. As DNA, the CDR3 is TGTGCCAGCAGCGCCGCAAGCTGGCGGGAGACCCAGTACTTC.

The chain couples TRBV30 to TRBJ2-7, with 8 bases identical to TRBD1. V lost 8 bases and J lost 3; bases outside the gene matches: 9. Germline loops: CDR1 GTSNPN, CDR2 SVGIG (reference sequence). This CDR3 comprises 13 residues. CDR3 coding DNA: TGTGCCGCCACCTACAGGGGGGACTACGAGCAGTACTTC. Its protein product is CAATYRGDYEQYF.

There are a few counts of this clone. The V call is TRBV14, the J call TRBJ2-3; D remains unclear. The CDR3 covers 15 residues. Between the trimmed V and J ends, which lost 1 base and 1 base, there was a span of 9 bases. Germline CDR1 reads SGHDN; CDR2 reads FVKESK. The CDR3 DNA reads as TGTGCCAGCAGCCAAGGGGCGTCTGGCACAGATACGCAGTATTTT. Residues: CASSQGASGTDTQYF.

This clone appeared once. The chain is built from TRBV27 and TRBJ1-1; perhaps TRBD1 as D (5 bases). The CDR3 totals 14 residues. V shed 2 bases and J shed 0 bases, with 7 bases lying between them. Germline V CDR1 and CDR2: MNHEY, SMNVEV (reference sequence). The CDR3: CASSLRDLNTEAFF. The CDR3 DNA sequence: TGTGCCAGCAGTTTAAGGGACTTGAACACTGAAGCTTTCTTT.

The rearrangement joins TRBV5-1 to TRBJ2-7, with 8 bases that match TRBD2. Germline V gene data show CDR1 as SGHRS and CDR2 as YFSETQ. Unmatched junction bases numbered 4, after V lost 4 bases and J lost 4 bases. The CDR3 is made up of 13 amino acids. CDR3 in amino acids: CASSASGWYEQYF. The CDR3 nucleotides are TGCGCCAGCAGCGCTAGCGGGTGGTACGAGCAGTACTTC.

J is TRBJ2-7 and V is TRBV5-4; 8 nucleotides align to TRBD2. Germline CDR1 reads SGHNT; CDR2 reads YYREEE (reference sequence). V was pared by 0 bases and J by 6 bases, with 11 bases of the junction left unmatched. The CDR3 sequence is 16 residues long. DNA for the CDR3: TGTGCCAGCAGCTTGGCCCCAGCGGGAGTTTTTTCCGAGCAGTACTTC. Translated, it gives CASSLAPAGVFSEQYF.

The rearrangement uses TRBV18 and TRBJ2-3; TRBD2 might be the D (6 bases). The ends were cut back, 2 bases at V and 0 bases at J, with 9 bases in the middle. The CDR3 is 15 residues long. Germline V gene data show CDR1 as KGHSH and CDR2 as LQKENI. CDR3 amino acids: CASSPSGRSTDTQYF. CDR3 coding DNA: TGTGCCAGCTCACCAAGCGGGCGGAGCACAGATACGCAGTATTTT.

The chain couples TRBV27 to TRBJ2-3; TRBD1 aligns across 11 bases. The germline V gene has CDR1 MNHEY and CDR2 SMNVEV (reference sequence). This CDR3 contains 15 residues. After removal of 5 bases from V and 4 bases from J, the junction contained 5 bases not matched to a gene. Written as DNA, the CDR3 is TGTGCCAGCAGTCTTTGGGACAGGGGGGCAGATACGCAGTATTTT. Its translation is CASSLWDRGADTQYF.

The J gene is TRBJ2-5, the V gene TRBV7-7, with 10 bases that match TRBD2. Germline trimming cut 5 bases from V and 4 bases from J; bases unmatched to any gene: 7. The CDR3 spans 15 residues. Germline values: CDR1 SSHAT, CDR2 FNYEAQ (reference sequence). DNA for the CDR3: TGTGCCAGCAGCCCGGGACTAGCGCCCGGAGAGACCCAGTACTTC. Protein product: CASSPGLAPGETQYF.

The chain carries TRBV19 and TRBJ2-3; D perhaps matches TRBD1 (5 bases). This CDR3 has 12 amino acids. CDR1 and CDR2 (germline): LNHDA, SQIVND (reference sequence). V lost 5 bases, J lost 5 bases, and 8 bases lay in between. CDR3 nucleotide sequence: TGTGCCAGTAGTGGGGCCGGAGATACGCAGTATTTT. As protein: CASSGAGDTQYF.

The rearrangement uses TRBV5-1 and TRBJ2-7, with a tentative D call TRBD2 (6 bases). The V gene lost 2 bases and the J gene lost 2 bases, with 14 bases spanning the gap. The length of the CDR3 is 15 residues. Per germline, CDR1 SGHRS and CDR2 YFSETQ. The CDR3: CASSFLSGETYEQYF. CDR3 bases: TGCGCCAGCAGCTTTCTTAGCGGTGAGACCTACGAGCAGTACTTC.

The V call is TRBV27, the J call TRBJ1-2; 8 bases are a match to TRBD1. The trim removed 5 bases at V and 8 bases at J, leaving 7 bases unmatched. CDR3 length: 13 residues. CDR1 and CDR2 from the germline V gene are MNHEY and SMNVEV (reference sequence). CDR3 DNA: TGTGCCAGCAGTGCAAACAGGGGGAGAGGCTACACCTTC. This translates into CASSANRGRGYTF.

As DNA, the CDR3 is TGTGCCAGCACTAAGGGACTAGCGGGAAATGAGCAGTTCTTC. Translation: CASTKGLAGNEQFF. This chain connects TRBV2 to TRBJ2-1; 13 bases agree with TRBD2. CDR3 size: 14 residues. CDR1 is SNHLY, CDR2 FYNNEI, per germline. Losses at the gene ends were 7 bases for V and 7 bases for J; bases not matched to a gene: 4.

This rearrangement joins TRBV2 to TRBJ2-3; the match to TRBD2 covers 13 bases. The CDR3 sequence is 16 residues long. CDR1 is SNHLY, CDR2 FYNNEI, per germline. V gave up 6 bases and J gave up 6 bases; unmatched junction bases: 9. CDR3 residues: CASSMGLAGLLDTQYF. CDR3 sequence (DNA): TGTGCCAGCAGCATGGGACTAGCGGGACTTTTGGATACGCAGTATTTT.

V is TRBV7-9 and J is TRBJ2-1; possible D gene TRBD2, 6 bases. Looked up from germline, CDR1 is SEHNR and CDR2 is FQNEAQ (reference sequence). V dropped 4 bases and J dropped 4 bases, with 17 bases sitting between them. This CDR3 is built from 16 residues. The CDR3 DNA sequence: TGTGCCAGCAGCTCTTCGTCTAGCGACGAATACAATGAGCAGTTCTTC. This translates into CASSSSSSDEYNEQFF.

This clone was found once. The CDR3 loop reads CASRPDRSSTYEQYF. CDR3 nucleotide sequence: TGTGCCAGCAGGCCCGACAGGTCTAGCACCTACGAGCAGTACTTC. The rearrangement joins TRBV6-5 to TRBJ2-7, with D maybe TRBD1 (6 bases). This CDR3 is 15 amino acids long. Germline V gene lookup returns CDR1 MNHEY and CDR2 SVGAGI. Trimming shortened V by 6 bases and J by 2 bases, and 17 bases separated the two germline ends.